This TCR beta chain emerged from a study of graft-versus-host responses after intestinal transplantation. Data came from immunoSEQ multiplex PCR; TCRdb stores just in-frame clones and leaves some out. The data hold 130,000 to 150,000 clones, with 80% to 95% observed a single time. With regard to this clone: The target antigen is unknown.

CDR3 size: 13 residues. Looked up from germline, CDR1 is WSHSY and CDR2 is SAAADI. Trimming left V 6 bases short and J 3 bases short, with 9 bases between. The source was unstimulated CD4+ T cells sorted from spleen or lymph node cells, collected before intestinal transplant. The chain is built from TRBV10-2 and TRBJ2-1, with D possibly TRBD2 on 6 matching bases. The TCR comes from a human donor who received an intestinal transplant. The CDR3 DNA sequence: TGCGCCAGCAGCCGGGACTTCTACAATGAGCAGTTCTTC. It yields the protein CASSRDFYNEQFF.